This T cell receptor beta chain was captured by sequencing in a study of beta chain features in type 1 diabetes. This CDR3 spans 14 amino acids. V lost 4 bases, J lost 0 bases, and 9 bases lay in between. Germline V lookup: CDR1 SGHRS, CDR2 YFSETQ. The entirety of the isolated RNA underwent reverse transcription, so expressed TCRB transcripts were sequenced. Produced via immunoSEQ multiplex PCR; TCRdb's table is partial and in-frame only. There are about 620,000 clones in the sample; around 15% occur only once, and about 0.087% lies in the top ten. This rearrangement joins TRBV5-1 to TRBJ2-3; D is unresolved. The receptor's source is a man younger than 30 in good health. The sequenced material came from naive CD4+ T cells from blood. CDR3 bases: TGCGCCAGCAGCGCAGGTACTAGCACAGATACGCAGTATTTT. The encoded protein is CASSAGTSTDTQYF.